This T cell receptor (beta chain) appears in the sequencing data of a study of vaccination and CD4 T cells after COVID-19 (dated by TCRdb to between 2021 and 2024). For context, the study as a whole: Convalescent patients had a positive SARS-CoV-2 result on nasal swab PCR, and of these patients, fewer than ten had mild disease and one had severe disease. The convalescent cohort comprised six males and four females, including two Hispanic individuals, seven Caucasians, two Asians and one multiracial person. Participants got two doses of the Pfizer-BioNTech BNT162b2 vaccine (n=8) or two doses of the Moderna mRNA-1273 vaccine (n=2). Post-COVID blood samples were collected from convalescent patients a median of about 92 days after diagnosis, with a range of roughly 30 to 161 days. Post-vaccine blood samples were taken a median of 72 days after the second vaccine dose, with a range of about 14 to 241 days. The cultures were stimulated with overlapping spike peptide pools from SARS-CoV-2 and from the common cold coronaviruses HCoV-NL63, HCoV-OC43 and HCoV-229E. In control cultures, a CEFX viral epitope pool was used as positive control, an HIV-1 Nef peptide pool was used as negative control, or no peptide was added. The spike-specific CD4+ TCR repertoire was compared before and after mRNA vaccination in approximately ten COVID-19 convalescent patients and a handful of infection-naive healthy vaccine recipients. General conclusions and limits of the study: The number of convalescent patients in the study was relatively small, and the study did not examine early timepoints following natural infection. The median count of SARS-CoV-2-reactive clonotypes went up from approximately 22 after infection to 30 to 40 after vaccination, although the change was not significant. In convalescent patients, nearly all vaccine-specific clones (304 of 307) were found to be mono-reactive for SARS-CoV-2 spike rather than cross-reactive with common cold coronaviruses. Among convalescent patients, a median roughly 90% of the SARS-CoV-2-reactive clones seen after vaccination appeared only after vaccination, which suggests priming specific to the vaccine.

To note about this clonotype: Its antigen remains unidentified. Nothing much larger sits one base from this clone, and base qualities are not available.

The library was prepared using PCR. DNA from cultured CD4+ T cells was subjected to TCR sequencing with the Oncomine TCR Beta short-read assay at the Johns Hopkins FTIC core. Genomic DNA was extracted from the cultured CD4+ T cells with the QIAamp micro DNA kit. Oncomine TCR Beta libraries from cultured CD4+ T cells were pooled with unique dual indexes and sequenced on an Illumina iSeq 100. For the original study's pipeline: Non-productive sequences were removed, and CDR3s not starting with C, not ending with F or W, or shorter than 7 amino acids were discarded. Antigen-specific clonotypes were identified using the MANAFEST web application through comparison of peptide-stimulated wells with reference and other culture wells. An FDR below 0.05, an odds ratio above 5, and a productive frequency above 0.1% in at least two of three replicate wells were required for clones to be considered positive. A clonotype counted as cross-reactive if it showed significant expansion both in the SARS-CoV-2 spike wells and in at least one common cold coronavirus spike condition. CDR3 homology was assessed with Levenshtein distances (stringdist) and unrooted phylogenetic trees (ape) in R version 3.6.1. The raw public data were reprocessed by TCRdb itself: fastp quality trimming at Q25, MiXCR clonotype calling, in-frame beta chains only. Records with the same CDR3 protein are collapsed into one entry carrying the most frequent genes and DNA. None of the V and J calls come from the authors' own analysis; TCRdb made them. Present in this sample are around 20,000 distinct CDR3 sequences, 26% of which were seen just once. The ten top clones hold about a tenth of the sample.

The sample's treatment or condition label, in plain terms: approximately 9-day PBMC culture with coronavirus spike peptide pools or control peptides (ViraFEST assay). The study used the ViraFEST assay, which expanded antigen-specific T cells with peptide pools and then identified expanded clonotypes by TCR sequencing. The convalescent patients' positive SARS-CoV-2 PCR tests were from March to December 2020, which was before the Alpha, Beta and Delta variants emerged in the United States. Roughly 2.1 million PBMCs per well were cultured in IMDM with approximately 5% human AB serum and approximately 10 IU/ml IL-2, plus 10 ug/ml peptide pools. On days 3 and 7, half of the culture medium was replaced with fresh IL-2-containing medium. Once the cells had been in culture for 10 days, the EasySep CD4+ T cell isolation kit was used to isolate CD4+ T cells by negative selection. Ficoll-Paque Plus gradient centrifugation was used to isolate PBMCs from whole blood, and the isolated PBMCs were then either used fresh or cryopreserved at -140C. Triplicate wells were generally used for each culture condition.

The sequenced sample consisted of cultured CD4+ T cells from blood. This clonotype originated in a human donor with COVID-19.

At the DNA level, the sequence is TGCGCCAGCAGCCAAGGGACACTAATGAACACTGAAGCTTTCTTT. It translates to CASSQGTLMNTEAFF. The sequence joins TRBV4-3 to TRBJ1-1; D gene: possibly TRBD1, on 5 matching bases. The CDR3, cysteine through phenylalanine, is 15 amino acids long. The kept DNA is CDR3 alone, 45 bases in frame from the first base. V and J are truncated by 1 base and 0 bases respectively, leaving an intervening sequence of 9 bases. CDR1 and CDR2, per the germline V gene, are LGHNA and YSLEER.